One and the same sample provided the 4 T cell receptor beta chains below, sequenced in a study of monozygotic twins with inflammatory bowel disease. TCRdb re-analyzed the 5' RACE reads; it lists each CDR3 protein once, without DNA. The listing contains some 330,000 distinct CDR3 sequences. The sample consisted of blood. The origin of the receptors is a human donor with ulcerative colitis or Crohn's disease, or a healthy co-twin of an affected twin (not recorded which).

The rearrangement joins TRBV3-1 to TRBJ1-1. This CDR3 spans 14 amino acids. CDR1 and CDR2 from the germline V gene are LGHDT and YNNKEL (reference sequence). The CDR3 sequence is CASSHFEWGTEAFF.

The chain has TRBV30 and TRBJ1-3. The V gene's germline CDR1 is GTSNPN and CDR2 SVGIG (reference sequence). The CDR3 consists of 14 residues. Here the CDR3 reads CAWRAPGSGNTIYF.

The gene calls are TRBV11-3 and TRBJ2-2. Germline CDR1 is SGHNT and CDR2 is YENEEA. This CDR3 is built from 14 residues. The CDR3 loop is CASSLSVNTGELFF.

This chain joins TRBV7-2 and TRBJ2-3; TCRdb designates TRBD2, a call that cannot be tested without DNA. The CDR3 extends over 15 amino acids. Germline V gene sequence: CDR1 SGHTA, CDR2 FQGNSA. The CDR3 spells CASSLVGVGTDTQYF.